This T cell receptor beta chain was sequenced for a study of monozygotic twins with inflammatory bowel disease. General study points: For repertoire similarity, concordant twins did not differ from discordant twins, possibly because power was limited. Twins with IBD had fewer clonotypes in common with others than healthy twins, particularly during disease activity.

Notes on this clonotype: The antigen is undetermined.

Nested PCRs (16 and 9 cycles, two total) were applied to TCRalpha and TCRbeta cDNA. Reanalyzing the 5' RACE reads, TCRdb keeps one entry per CDR3 protein, without DNA. The sample has about 140,000 distinct CDR3 sequences. The CDR3 contains 19 residues. CDR1 is MGHRA, CDR2 YSYEKL, per germline. This clonotype originated in a human donor with ulcerative colitis or Crohn's disease, or a healthy co-twin of an affected twin (not recorded which). The sequencing sample was made of blood. The chain has TRBV4-1 and TRBJ2-1; TCRdb gives TRBD2 as the D gene, but with no DNA this cannot be confirmed. The CDR3 protein is CASSQEALRSIAGGDEQFF.